This T cell receptor (beta chain) emerged from a study of neurological immune-mediated disorders. General study points: Patients with HTLV-1-associated myelopathy showed the most TCR clonal expansion. Those with multiple sclerosis showed the least, falling below healthy controls. None of the CDR3 amino acid sequences in expanded clones turned up in more than one subject, which points to private repertoires in all groups.

Germline V lookup: CDR1 DFQATT, CDR2 SNEGSKA (reference sequence). CDR3 size: 14 residues. The trim removed 3 bases at V and 4 bases at J, leaving 2 bases unmatched. This clonotype was seen ten or more times. Its antigen is not identified. From the 5' RACE reads, TCRdb called clonotypes with MiXCR, one entry per CDR3 protein. The table has about 44,000 distinct CDR3 sequences, roughly 21% seen once. Time point noted: technical triplicate 3. Unsorted libraries were generated from 2 million PBMCs held at -80 degrees C. The origin of this receptor is a man between 60 and 75 years old with HTLV-1-associated myelopathy (HAM/TSP). Source material: PBMCs. The rearrangement links TRBV20-1 to TRBJ2-1; 11 positions agree with TRBD2. CDR3 DNA: TGCAGTGCTAGGAGACTAGCGGGGTACAATGAGCAGTTCTTC. Translation gives CSARRLAGYNEQFF.